Given below is one T cell receptor (beta chain) in context. This receptor's antigen is unknown. No much larger clone exists at a distance of one base, and base qualities are not known. The CDR3 regions of human TCRbeta chains were analyzed by immunosequencing. The study's processing was this. Repertoire TCRs were checked for matches against a reference library of SARS-CoV-2-specific TCRs that had been generated using the MIRA antigen-specificity platform. Breadth was defined as the fraction of unique TCRs that were SARS-CoV-2-associated, and depth was defined as the fraction of total T cells that were SARS-CoV-2-associated. Using the MIRA data, each spike-specific TCR was assigned both to the spike region to which the TCR was reactive and to a CD4 or CD8 class. Log10-transformed breadth and depth values were compared by one-way ANOVA with Sidak's multiple comparisons tests. TCRdb holds this immuneACCESS table with in-frame rearrangements only. Some clones are missing; in checked studies, unresolved V genes explain under half, and the rest has no known cause. The D gene and trimming were derived from the DNA, and the V and J assignments and clone size from that table. The sample contains roughly 200,000 clones, approximately 90% of them found a single time. The ten largest clonotypes hold approximately 1.6% of the sample.

CDR1 MNHNY and CDR2 SVGAGI were looked up in the germline V gene (reference sequence). The germline ends are 13 bases apart after V is trimmed by 0 bases and J by 2 bases. From the cysteine through the phenylalanine, the CDR3 covers 16 amino acids. Solely the CDR3 DNA is kept, with 48 bases framed from the first base. This entry comes from a study of T cell responses to AZD1222 COVID-19 vaccine (dated by TCRdb to the early 2020s). About the full investigation: TCR sequencing was performed for 230 to 250 trial participants, of whom 200 to 220 were given two doses of AZD1222 and 26 were given two doses of MenACWY control vaccine. Trial participants were enrolled by age into 18-55, 56-69 and 70-plus year subgroups, with about 150, 28 and 57 TCR-sequenced participants respectively.

The full study reports these points: Because no day 14 peak-response samples were available, repertoires were characterized only after the peak T cell response. The vaccine-associated CD4 TCRs covered the entire spike protein, and the dominant responses fell in regions 160-218 and 743-854. After two AZD1222 doses, spike-specific TCR breadth and depth were significantly higher than at day 0 and than in MenACWY recipients. Nearly half of unique spike-specific TCRs reportedly recognized epitopes outside regions mutated in the B.1.351 and B.1.1.7 variants. The 56-69-year group was small, and its depth increase did not reach significance, likely because of low power. Participants were mostly white British and included more females than males, and it was suggested by the authors that clonal diversity may have been underestimated. Conclusions about previously exposed vaccinees are limited, since just five or six AZD1222 recipients were seropositive for SARS-CoV-2 at baseline.

Interpreted using the paper, the time point label stands for: about 28 days (+/-7) after the second vaccine dose. AZD1222 recipients with second doses at about 4 weeks or about 12 weeks were pooled, because spike-specific TCR depth and breadth did not differ between schedules. The vaccinee samples were drawn from two UK trials, COV001 and COV002, one of which was a single-blind randomized controlled phase 2/3 trial testing AZD1222 (ChAdOx1 nCoV-19) in healthy adults. For TCRbeta chain sequencing, PBMC samples from trial participants were taken at day 0 and at day 28 after the second dose. The sequencing used peripheral blood, collected 28 days after the second AZD1222 dose. The sequence joins TRBV6-6 to TRBJ2-5; the D gene lacks a confident call. This TCR derives from an adult who received the AZD1222 COVID-19 vaccine. This receptor has the CDR3 CASSYSFGTTQETQYF. The nucleotides read TGTGCCAGCAGTTACTCCTTTGGTACGACACAAGAGACCCAGTACTTC.